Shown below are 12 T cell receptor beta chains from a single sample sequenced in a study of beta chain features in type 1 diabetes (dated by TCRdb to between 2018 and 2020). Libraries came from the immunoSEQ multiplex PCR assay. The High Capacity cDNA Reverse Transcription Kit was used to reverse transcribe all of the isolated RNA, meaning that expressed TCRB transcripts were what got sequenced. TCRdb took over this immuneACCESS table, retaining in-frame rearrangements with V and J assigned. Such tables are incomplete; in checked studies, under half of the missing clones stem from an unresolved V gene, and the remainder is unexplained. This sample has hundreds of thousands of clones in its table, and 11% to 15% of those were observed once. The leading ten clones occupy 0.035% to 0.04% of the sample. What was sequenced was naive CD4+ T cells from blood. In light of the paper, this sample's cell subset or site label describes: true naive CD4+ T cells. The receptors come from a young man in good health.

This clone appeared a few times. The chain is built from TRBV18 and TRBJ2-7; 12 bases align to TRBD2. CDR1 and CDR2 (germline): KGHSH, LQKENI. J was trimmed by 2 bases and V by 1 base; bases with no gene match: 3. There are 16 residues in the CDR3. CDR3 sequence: CASSPLLAGGPYEQYF. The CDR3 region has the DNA TGTGCCAGCTCACCACTCCTAGCGGGGGGGCCCTACGAGCAGTACTTC.

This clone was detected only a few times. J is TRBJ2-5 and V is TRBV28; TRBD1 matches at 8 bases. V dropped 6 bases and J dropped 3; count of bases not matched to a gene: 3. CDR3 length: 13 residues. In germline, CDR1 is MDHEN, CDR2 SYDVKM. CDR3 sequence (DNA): TGTGCCAGCAGGTCAGGGGGCGAAGAGACCCAGTACTTC. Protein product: CASRSGGEETQYF.

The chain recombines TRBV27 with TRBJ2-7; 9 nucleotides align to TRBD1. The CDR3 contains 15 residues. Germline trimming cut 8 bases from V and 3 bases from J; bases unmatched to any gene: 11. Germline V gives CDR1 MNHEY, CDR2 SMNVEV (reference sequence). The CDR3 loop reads CASGISRDRVYEQYF. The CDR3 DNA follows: TGTGCCAGCGGCATAAGCCGGGACAGGGTCTACGAGCAGTACTTC.

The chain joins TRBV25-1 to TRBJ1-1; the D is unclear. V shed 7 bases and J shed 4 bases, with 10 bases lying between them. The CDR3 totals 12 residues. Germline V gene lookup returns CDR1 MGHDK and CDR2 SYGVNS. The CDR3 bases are TGTGCCAGCAATGCATGGGCCACTGAAGCTTTCTTT. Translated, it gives CASNAWATEAFF.

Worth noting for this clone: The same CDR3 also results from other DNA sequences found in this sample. CDR3: CASSVSSGSTDTQYF. For the CDR3, the DNA is TGTGCCAGCAGCGTATCTAGCGGAAGCACAGATACGCAGTATTTT. The chain combines TRBV9 with TRBJ2-3; TRBD2 matches at 7 bases. J gave up 0 bases and V 1 base, and 2 bases lay outside the gene matches. CDR3 size: 15 residues. Germline V gives CDR1 SGDLS, CDR2 YYNGEE.

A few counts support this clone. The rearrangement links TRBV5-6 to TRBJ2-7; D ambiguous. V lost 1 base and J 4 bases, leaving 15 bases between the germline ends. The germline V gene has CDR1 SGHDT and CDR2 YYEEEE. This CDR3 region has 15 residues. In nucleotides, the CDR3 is TGTGCCAGCAGCTTGACGGCAGGTCTTTTGTACGAGCAGTACTTC. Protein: CASSLTAGLLYEQYF.

The chain's CDR3 is CASSPWKGGHGYTF. CDR3 nucleotides: TGTGCCAGCAGCCCTTGGAAAGGGGGCCATGGCTACACCTTC. This chain connects TRBV7-8 to TRBJ1-2, with 7 positions matching TRBD1. The CDR3 runs 14 residues. The V gene end was trimmed by 5 bases and the J gene end by 6 bases; junction bases not matched to a gene: 9. Germline CDR1 reads SGHVS; CDR2 reads FQNEAQ.

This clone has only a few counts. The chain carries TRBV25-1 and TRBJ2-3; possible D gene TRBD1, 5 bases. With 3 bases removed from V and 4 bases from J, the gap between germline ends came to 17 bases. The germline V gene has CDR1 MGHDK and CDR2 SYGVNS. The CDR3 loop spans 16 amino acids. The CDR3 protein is CASSDRGRFGSDTQYF. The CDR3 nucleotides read TGTGCCAGCAGTGATAGGGGCAGGTTCGGTTCAGATACGCAGTATTTT.

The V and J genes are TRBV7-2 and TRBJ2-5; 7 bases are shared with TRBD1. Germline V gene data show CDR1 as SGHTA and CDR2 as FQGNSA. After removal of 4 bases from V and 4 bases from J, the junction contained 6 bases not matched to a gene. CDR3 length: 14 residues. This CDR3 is CASSWTAGGETQYF. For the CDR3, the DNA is TGTGCCAGCAGCTGGACCGCAGGGGGAGAGACCCAGTACTTC.

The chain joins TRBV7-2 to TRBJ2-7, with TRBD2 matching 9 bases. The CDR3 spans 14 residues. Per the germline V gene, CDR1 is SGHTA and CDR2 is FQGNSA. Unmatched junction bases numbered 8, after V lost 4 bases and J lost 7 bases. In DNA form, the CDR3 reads TGTGCCAGCAGCTCCCTAGCGGGGCTGGGGGAGCAGTACTTC. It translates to CASSSLAGLGEQYF.

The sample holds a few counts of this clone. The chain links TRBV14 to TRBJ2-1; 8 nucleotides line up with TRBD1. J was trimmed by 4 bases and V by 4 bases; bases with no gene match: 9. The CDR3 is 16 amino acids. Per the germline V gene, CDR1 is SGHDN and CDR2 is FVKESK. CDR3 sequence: CASSRGGTGFYNEQFF. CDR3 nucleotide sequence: TGTGCCAGCAGCCGCGGTGGGACAGGATTTTACAATGAGCAGTTCTTC.

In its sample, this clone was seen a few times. The chain's CDR3 is CASSMLRQGSAYEQYF. DNA for the CDR3: TGTGCCAGTAGTATGTTAAGGCAGGGTTCAGCCTACGAGCAGTACTTC. V gene TRBV19 combines with J gene TRBJ2-7; D might be TRBD1 (5 bases). The V end lost 3 bases, the J end lost 2 bases, and 17 bases lay between the germline ends. CDR3 size: 16 residues. CDR1 LNHDA and CDR2 SQIVND come from the germline V gene (reference sequence).